This T cell receptor beta chain is drawn from a study of T cell responses to AZD1222 COVID-19 vaccine. Study findings and constraints: Two AZD1222 doses significantly raised spike-specific TCR breadth and depth over controls. Reports indicate that nearly half of spike-specific TCRs are directed at unmutated variant regions. Most donors were white British and more were female, and clonal diversity was possibly underestimated.

Some clones are missing from TCRdb's copy, which holds only in-frame ones; the method was immunoSEQ multiplex PCR. The data contain 20,000 or so clones, about four fifths of them singletons. A remark on this clone: Its antigen is as yet unknown.

There are 15 residues in the CDR3. The ends were cut back, 0 bases at V and 3 bases at J, with 11 bases in the middle. The germline gives CDR1 ENHRY, CDR2 SYGVKD. Analysis merged second doses at about 4 or about 12 weeks. The chain couples TRBV10-3 to TRBJ1-1; the D is unclear. The TCR was taken from an adult who received the AZD1222 COVID-19 vaccine. The source was peripheral blood, collected 28 days after the second AZD1222 dose. CDR3 in DNA: TGTGCCATCAGTGAGTCAAGCCGACGGGACACTGAAGCTTTCTTT. Its protein product is CAISESSRRDTEAFF.